The sequence of this T cell receptor beta chain was determined in a study of OX40 agonist ivuxolimab in advanced cancers. Study at large: The eligibility criteria allowed prior anti-PD-1, anti-PD-L1 or anti-CTLA-4 therapy, and about 40% had some.

Study-level points and caveats: The investigators did not determine what antigen specificity the expanded peripheral T cells had. It was also the case that some nonresponders had low normalized T-cell clonal expansion.

About this clone itself: Its antigen is unidentified.

The CDR3 covers 16 residues. V lost 1 base, J lost 0 bases, and 6 bases stayed unmatched. Germline CDR1 MNHNY, CDR2 SVGAGI (reference sequence). The data were produced by immunoSEQ multiplex PCR, yet TCRdb's version contains in-frame clones alone and is incomplete. The sample lists about 110,000 clones; roughly 90% were seen once. Sequenced here: CD4+ or CD8+ T cells sorted from blood, sampled in a trial of the OX40 agonist ivuxolimab. The sequence derives from an adult with an advanced solid tumor such as melanoma, head and neck, liver or kidney cancer. The chain recombines TRBV6-6 with TRBJ2-7, with 7 bases identical to TRBD1. The CDR3: CASSYWDRDSSYEQYF. The CDR3 DNA reads TGTGCCAGCAGTTACTGGGATCGGGACAGCTCCTACGAGCAGTACTTC.